The 24 T cell receptor beta chains in this list originate from one sample, sequenced in a study of T cell changes during pregnancy in multiple sclerosis. Data came from immunoSEQ multiplex PCR; TCRdb stores just in-frame clones and leaves some out. This sample has some 49,000 clones, with approximately 95% found just once. The sample here was CD8+ T cells from peripheral blood mononuclear cells, taken in the first trimester of pregnancy. The origin of the receptors is a female donor with multiple sclerosis, enrolled in a pregnancy study.

The J gene is TRBJ2-5, the V gene TRBV13; D is unclear. The germline V gene has CDR1 PRHDT and CDR2 FYEKMQ (reference sequence). The CDR3 totals 12 residues. Trimming stripped 3 bases from V and 6 bases from J, with 8 bases between. CDR3 loop: CASSFGLKTQYF. CDR3 nucleotides: TGTGCCAGCAGCTTTGGCCTCAAGACCCAGTACTTC.

The chain recombines TRBV19 with TRBJ2-7; 8 bases fit TRBD1. This CDR3 is built from 11 residues. J was trimmed by 3 bases and V by 11 bases; bases with no gene match: 3. The germline V gene encodes CDR1 LNHDA and CDR2 SQIVND (reference sequence). CDR3 region: CAAGQVYEQYF. CDR3 DNA: TGTGCCGCGGGACAGGTCTACGAGCAGTACTTC.

The chain's CDR3 is CASREYNEQFF. In DNA form, the CDR3 reads TGTGCCAGCAGGGAGTACAATGAGCAGTTCTTC. This chain joins TRBV6-1 and TRBJ2-1; D is unclear. Germline loops: CDR1 MNHNS, CDR2 SASEGT. The CDR3 is made up of 11 amino acids. The V end lost 6 bases, the J end lost 4 bases, and 4 bases lay between the germline ends.

This chain uses TRBV28 with TRBJ1-2; perhaps TRBD1 as D (6 bases). The CDR3 loop spans 14 amino acids. Trimming removed 5 bases from V and 6 bases from J, with 16 bases in between. Looked up from germline, CDR1 is MDHEN and CDR2 is SYDVKM. The CDR3 DNA is TGTGCCAGCAGTGGTAGGGGGTTGAGGGATGGCTACACCTTC. This codes for CASSGRGLRDGYTF.

The J gene is TRBJ2-1, the V gene TRBV7-2; D is unresolved. Germline CDR1 is SGHTA and CDR2 is FQGNSA. Trimming shortened V by 8 bases and J by 0 bases, and 11 bases separated the two germline ends. This CDR3 has 14 residues. The CDR3 is CASGDLNSYNEQFF. The CDR3 nucleotides are TGTGCCAGCGGAGACCTGAACTCCTACAATGAGCAGTTCTTC.

The chain has TRBV19 and TRBJ2-2; the D is unclear. Trimming pared 11 bases from V and 1 base from J, leaving 8 bases between. There are 12 residues in the CDR3. CDR1 LNHDA and CDR2 SQIVND come from the germline V gene (reference sequence). CDR3 in amino acids: CAGLQNTGELFF. The DNA for the CDR3 is TGTGCCGGCTTACAGAACACCGGGGAGCTGTTTTTT.

The rearrangement links TRBV11-2 to TRBJ2-5; 12 bases agree with TRBD2. Germline loops: CDR1 SGHAT, CDR2 FQNNGV. This CDR3 region has 18 residues. Trimming at V came to 2 bases and at J to 3 bases, leaving 10 bases not matched to a gene. CDR3 DNA sequence: TGTGCCAGCAGCTTACGGGCTAGCGGGAGGGGGAGGGAAGAGACCCAGTACTTC. As protein: CASSLRASGRGREETQYF.

Here the CDR3 reads CASSLAGGSGRTDTQYF. CDR3 nucleotides: TGCGCCAGCAGCTTGGCTGGTGGTAGCGGGAGAACAGATACGCAGTATTTT. The chain recombines TRBV5-1 with TRBJ2-3, with 9 nucleotides matching TRBD2. Germline CDR1 reads SGHRS; CDR2 reads YFSETQ. This CDR3 region has 17 residues. The J segment lost 3 bases and the V segment lost 0 bases, leaving 8 bases of the junction unmatched.

The J gene is TRBJ2-2, the V gene TRBV28; TRBD2 is a possible D gene (6 bases). The CDR3 loop spans 14 amino acids. Germline-derived CDR1 and CDR2 are MDHEN and SYDVKM. V was cut by 8 bases and J by 5 bases, with 15 bases left in between. The CDR3 coding sequence is TGTGCCAGCGAAGGGGCAGGGAGGACCGGGGAGCTGTTTTTT. Its protein product is CASEGAGRTGELFF.

The chain links TRBV7-9 to TRBJ2-7; 7 bases match TRBD1. This CDR3 region has 16 residues. V lost 1 base, J lost 5 bases, and 11 bases stayed unmatched. Per the germline V gene, CDR1 is SEHNR and CDR2 is FQNEAQ (reference sequence). The CDR3 spells CASSLVTGARLHEQYF. In DNA, the CDR3 is TGTGCCAGCAGCTTAGTAACAGGGGCCCGCCTCCACGAGCAGTACTTC.

The chain employs TRBV4-1 and TRBJ2-1, with TRBD2 as a possible D gene (5 bases). The germline V gene has CDR1 MGHRA and CDR2 YSYEKL. The CDR3 runs 13 residues. V was cut by 4 bases and J by 10 bases, with 14 bases left in between. CDR3 coding DNA: TGCGCCAGCAGCCCCTCCCGAGGGCGGGAGCAGTTCTTC. It specifies CASSPSRGREQFF.

This sequence joins TRBV5-3 and TRBJ2-7; TRBD1 matches 10 bases. TRBV5-3 is an open reading frame, and its role is uncertain. V shed 4 bases and J 1 base; nucleotides not matched to a gene: 5. The CDR3 extends over 15 amino acids. CDR3 nucleotide sequence: TGTGCCAGAAGCAATGGGACAGGGGAATCCTACGAGCAGTACTTC. It encodes CARSNGTGESYEQYF.

V is TRBV5-1 and J is TRBJ2-7; no firm D call. The CDR3 has 14 residues. Trimming shortened V by 3 bases and J by 4 bases, and 14 bases separated the two germline ends. The germline gives CDR1 SGHRS, CDR2 YFSETQ. This CDR3 reads CASSWASTGYEQYF. The CDR3 nucleotides read TGCGCCAGCAGCTGGGCCTCTACCGGATACGAGCAGTACTTC. The full variable domain, rest sourced from reference TRBV5-1 and TRBJ2-7, is KAGVTQTPRYLIKTRGQQVTLSCSPISGHRSVSWYQQTPGQGLQFLFEYFSETQRNKGNFPGRFSGRQFSNSRSEMNVSTLELGDSALYLCASSWASTGYEQYFGPGTRLTVT.

The J gene is TRBJ1-5, the V gene TRBV13, with D possibly TRBD1 on 6 matching bases. Germline V lookup: CDR1 PRHDT, CDR2 FYEKMQ (reference sequence). V was clipped by 1 base and J by 2 bases, with 15 bases between them. The CDR3 totals 17 residues. Written as DNA, the CDR3 is TGTGCCAGCAGCTTAGCCGGCGGGGGCAGGGGCAATCAGCCCCAGCATTTT. Translated, it gives CASSLAGGGRGNQPQHF.

The J gene is TRBJ2-1, the V gene TRBV29-1, with 7 bases that match TRBD2. V was pared by 7 bases and J by 5 bases, with 11 bases of the junction left unmatched. There are 14 residues in the CDR3. Germline V gene lookup returns CDR1 SQVTM and CDR2 ANQGSEA. In DNA form, the CDR3 reads TGCAGCGGAAAGACCGGGACTACCAACAATGAGCAGTTCTTC. Translated: CSGKTGTTNNEQFF.

This clone has only a few counts. This chain joins TRBV6-4 and TRBJ2-3; D is unresolved. The CDR3 loop spans 13 amino acids. V shed 0 bases and J shed 8 bases, with 9 bases lying between them. CDR1 is MRHNA, CDR2 SNTAGT, per germline. For the CDR3, the DNA is TGTGCCAGCAGTGACTCTTCCACCAGTACGCAGTATTTT. It translates to CASSDSSTSTQYF.

The chain carries TRBV5-1 and TRBJ2-7, with no clear D. CDR1 is SGHRS and CDR2 is YFSETQ in the germline V gene. V lost 0 bases and J lost 3, with 4 bases in between. The length of the CDR3 is 12 residues. CDR3 loop: CASSLGGYEQYF. CDR3 bases: TGCGCCAGCAGCTTGGGAGGCTACGAGCAGTACTTC.

Only one count was recorded for this clone. The chain uses TRBV29-1 and TRBJ2-2; 9 bases line up with TRBD2. The germline CDR1 and CDR2 sequences are SQVTM and ANQGSEA. The CDR3 contains 14 residues. V shed 3 bases and J 4 bases; nucleotides not matched to a gene: 3. Here the CDR3 reads CSVDSGGLTGELFF. CDR3 sequence (DNA): TGCAGCGTTGATAGCGGGGGTCTCACCGGGGAGCTGTTTTTT.

The sample holds one count of this clone. The chain couples TRBV10-1 to TRBJ2-1, with 8 bases identical to TRBD2. Per the germline V gene, CDR1 is WNHNN and CDR2 is SYGVQD (reference sequence). The CDR3 extends over 14 amino acids. The V gene end was trimmed by 4 bases and the J gene end by 4 bases; junction bases not matched to a gene: 3. The CDR3 here is CASSGSGTYNEQFF. The CDR3 region has the DNA TGCGCCAGCAGTGGTAGCGGGACTTACAATGAGCAGTTCTTC.

CDR3 DNA: TGTGCCAGCAGCCCGGGGACTAGCGGGAGGGGAGAGACCCAGTACTTC. This sequence encodes CASSPGTSGRGETQYF. The chain couples TRBV5-4 to TRBJ2-5, with 16 bases aligning to TRBD2. Germline values: CDR1 SGHNT, CDR2 YYREEE (reference sequence). V was clipped by 4 bases and J by 4 bases; unmatched bases: 4. The CDR3 length is 16 residues.

The chain recombines TRBV30 with TRBJ2-7; 9 bases line up with TRBD2. Looked up from germline, CDR1 is GTSNPN and CDR2 is SVGIG (reference sequence). V lost 0 bases, J lost 0 bases, and 18 bases stayed unmatched. CDR3 length equals 20 residues. CDR3 sequence (DNA): TGTGCCTGGAGTGTAAGAATAGGTCCTAGCGGGATTCCTATCTCCTACGAGCAGTACTTC. Its protein product is CAWSVRIGPSGIPISYEQYF. The full variable domain, its missing parts supplied by reference TRBV30 and TRBJ2-7, is SQTIHQWPATLVQPVGSPLSLECTVEGTSNPNLYWYRQAAGRGLQLLFYSVGIGQISSEVPQNLSASRPQDRQFILSSKKLLLSDSGFYLCAWSVRIGPSGIPISYEQYFGPGTRLTVT.

The chain has TRBV2 and TRBJ2-7; TRBD2 matches 11 bases. The J segment lost 2 bases and the V segment lost 6 bases, leaving 6 bases of the junction unmatched. Per germline, CDR1 SNHLY and CDR2 FYNNEI. This CDR3 is 15 amino acids long. This CDR3 reads CASSRGTSGTYEQYF. In DNA form, the CDR3 reads TGTGCCAGCAGCAGGGGGACTAGCGGAACCTACGAGCAGTACTTC.

The chain combines TRBV27 with TRBJ2-7; a possible D gene is TRBD1 (5 bases). V was trimmed by 6 bases and J by 3 bases, leaving 12 bases between them. Germline-derived CDR1 and CDR2 are MNHEY and SMNVEV (reference sequence). The CDR3 loop spans 13 amino acids. This chain's CDR3 is CASRSQGHYEQYF. The CDR3 DNA reads as TGTGCCAGCAGGTCTCAGGGTCACTACGAGCAGTACTTC.

The V gene is TRBV30, the J gene TRBJ1-5, with no clear D. This CDR3 is 13 amino acids long. Germline CDR1 is GTSNPN and CDR2 is SVGIG (reference sequence). V gave up 2 bases and J gave up 8 bases, with 13 bases separating them. The CDR3 DNA follows: TGTGCCTGGAGTCCCGGGGATACGGAGCCCCAGCATTTT. Translation gives CAWSPGDTEPQHF.